This T cell receptor (beta chain) originates from a study of Graves' ophthalmopathy and Graves' hyperthyroidism. Study outcomes and limitations: The majority of expanded thyroid clonotypes above 0.001 frequency also occurred in blood.

There are many counts of this clonotype. Its antigen is undetermined. RNA transcripts provided the template for amplifying TCR beta CDR3 regions. An initial RT-PCR round employing HTBI primers preceded a second-round multiplex PCR. TCRdb re-called the multiplex PCR reads with MiXCR, one entry per CDR3 protein. The sample yields around 1.1 million distinct CDR3 sequences, around a third seen once. What was sequenced was peripheral blood or thyroid tissue (not recorded which). The sequence came from an adult man with Graves' hyperthyroidism.

CDR3 bases: TGTGCCAGCAGCCCTAAAGGGGAAAGGAGCTATGGCTACACCTTC. This translates into CASSPKGERSYGYTF. The gene calls are TRBV7-9 and TRBJ1-2; a weak D match, TRBD1 (5 bases). This CDR3 contains 15 residues. Between the trimmed V and J ends, which lost 5 bases and 4 bases, there was a span of 17 bases. Germline V gene lookup returns CDR1 SEHNR and CDR2 FQNEAQ (reference sequence).